This T cell receptor (beta chain) was recorded in a study of naive and memory T cell subsets. Findings of the study overall: Diversity fell and Gini index rose from naive through CM, EM, EMRA.

The beta constant-region primer was an equimolar mix of two oligonucleotides covering TRBC1 and TRBC2. Ligated cDNA was amplified by four rounds of PCR with nested alpha and beta constant-region primers and SP2. Ligation attached a single-stranded oligonucleotide with a 12-nucleotide UMI and the SP2 primer to the cDNA 3' end. MiXCR, run by TCRdb on the UMI-ligation and nested PCR reads, gives a single entry per CDR3 protein. The sample yields 15,000 or so distinct CDR3 sequences, 8.7% seen once. At least ten counts were recorded for this clonotype. The antigen remains unidentified. This CDR3 comprises 17 residues. V lost 3 bases, J lost 0 bases, and 15 bases lay in between. Germline V gene data show CDR1 as SGHTA and CDR2 as FQGTGA. Cells stained for CD3, CD4, CD8, CD45RA, CD27 and viability were sorted into four CD45RA/CD27 subsets.

The chain combines TRBV7-3 with TRBJ1-5, with a weak D call TRBD1 (5 bases). The TCR sequence derives from a human donor in good health. The sequenced material came from central memory CD8+ T cells from blood. The CDR3 loop is CASSLTSDRGSNQPQHF. The CDR3 DNA is TGTGCCAGCAGCTTGACTTCTGATAGGGGTAGCAATCAGCCCCAGCATTTT.